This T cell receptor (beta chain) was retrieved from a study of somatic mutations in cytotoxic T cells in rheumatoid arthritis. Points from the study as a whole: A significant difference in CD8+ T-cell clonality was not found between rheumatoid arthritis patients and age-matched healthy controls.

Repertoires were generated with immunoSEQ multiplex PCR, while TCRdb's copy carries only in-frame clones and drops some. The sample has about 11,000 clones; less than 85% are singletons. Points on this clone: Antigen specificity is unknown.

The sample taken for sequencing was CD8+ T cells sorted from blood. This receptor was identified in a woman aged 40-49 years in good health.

Here the CDR3 DNA reads TGCAGCGTTGAAGTCGGGGAAAACATTCAGTACTTC. It specifies CSVEVGENIQYF. The chain couples TRBV29-1 to TRBJ2-4; D may be TRBD2 (5 bases). The germline V and J ends were trimmed by 1 base and 5 bases, with 6 bases remaining between them. The CDR3 is 12 amino acids. In germline, CDR1 is SQVTM, CDR2 ANQGSEA.